A single sample gave rise to the 22 T cell receptor beta chains below, sequenced in a study of blood T cell repertoires in COVID-19. Measured with immunoSEQ multiplex PCR; TCRdb has only the in-frame clones, and not every one. The sample has 200,000 to 300,000 clones, approximately 90% seen once. Sequencing was done on a sample of peripheral blood. All receptors come from a woman in her thirties or forties with acute or convalescent COVID-19.

The chain carries TRBV5-8 and TRBJ1-2; 8 bases match TRBD1. The germline V gene has CDR1 SGHTS and CDR2 YDEGEE. V lost 4 bases and J lost 5; bases outside the gene matches: 7. This CDR3 comprises 14 residues. CDR3 nucleotide sequence: TGTGCCAGCAGCCCATTCGGGACAGGTTATGGCTACACCTTC. Translated, it gives CASSPFGTGYGYTF.

This chain links TRBV19 with TRBJ1-3, with unresolved D. Germline CDR1 LNHDA, CDR2 SQIVND (reference sequence). V lost 0 bases, J lost 0 bases, and 6 bases lay in between. The CDR3 covers 15 residues. CDR3 bases: TGTGCCAGTAGTATAGACCGCAGCTCTGGAAACACCATATATTTT. This gives the protein CASSIDRSSGNTIYF.

The chain is built from TRBV2 and TRBJ1-2; D gene ambiguous. This CDR3 has 12 residues. Per the germline V gene, CDR1 is SNHLY and CDR2 is FYNNEI. Trimming cost V 7 bases and J 5 bases, with 11 bases left between them. The CDR3 nucleotides read TGTGCCAGCATGCTGGGAGGATATGGCTACACCTTC. The encoded protein is CASMLGGYGYTF. The variable domain in full, with the rest retrieved from reference TRBV2 and TRBJ1-2, is EPEVTQTPSHQVTQMGQEVILRCVPISNHLYFYWYRQILGQKVEFLVSFYNNEISEKSEIFDDQFSVERPDGSNFTLKIRSTKLEDSAMYFCASMLGGYGYTFGSGTRLTVV.

The chain carries TRBV11-1 and TRBJ1-3; the D gene is possibly TRBD1 (6 bases). The CDR3 sequence is 13 residues long. The germline gives CDR1 SGHAT, CDR2 FQDESV (reference sequence). Between the trimmed V and J ends, which lost 5 bases and 4 bases, there was a span of 9 bases. Written as DNA, the CDR3 is TGTGCCAGCAGCCAGGGACACGGAAACACCATATATTTT. It is translated as CASSQGHGNTIYF. Based on the CDR3 plus reference TRBV11-1 and TRBJ1-3, the full variable domain is EAEVAQSPRYKITEKSQAVAFWCDPISGHATLYWYRQILGQGPELLVQFQDESVVDDSQLPKDRFSAERLKGVDSTLKIQPAELGDSAMYLCASSQGHGNTIYFGEGSWLTVV.

This sequence joins TRBV5-1 and TRBJ2-1, with D unresolved. Germline CDR1 and CDR2: SGHRS and YFSETQ. The CDR3 is 16 amino acids. Trimming pared 4 bases from V and 0 bases from J, leaving 14 bases between. The CDR3 DNA is TGCGCCAGCAGCCAAGGTCTAGAGAGCTCCTACAATGAGCAGTTCTTC. This gives the protein CASSQGLESSYNEQFF.

The genes are TRBV25-1 and TRBJ1-2; D unresolved. Trimming stripped 3 bases from V and 7 bases from J, with 12 bases between. Per the germline V gene, CDR1 is MGHDK and CDR2 is SYGVNS. The CDR3 runs to 13 residues. CDR3 protein: CASSDRVEGGYTF. The CDR3 DNA reads as TGTGCCAGCAGTGATAGAGTAGAGGGTGGCTACACCTTC.

Here the CDR3 reads CASSRQGAAETQYF. The CDR3 DNA is TGTGCCAGCAGCCGACAGGGGGCAGCTGAGACCCAGTACTTC. The chain is built from TRBV2 and TRBJ2-5, with 10 bases matching TRBD1. The CDR3 totals 14 residues. Germline CDR1 SNHLY, CDR2 FYNNEI. The V segment lost 6 bases and the J segment 5 bases; nucleotides outside the gene matches: 6.

The V call is TRBV3-1 (or the pseudogene TRBV3-2), the J call TRBJ2-5; 8 positions match TRBD2. The CDR3 consists of 17 residues. Germline-derived CDR1 and CDR2 are LGHDT and YNNKEL (reference sequence). The V segment lost 4 bases and the J segment 5 bases; nucleotides outside the gene matches: 15. CDR3 DNA: TGTGCCAGCAGCCCAAACCAAATCGGGGGGGCAGGTGAGACCCAGTACTTC. Translating it yields CASSPNQIGGAGETQYF.

The chain carries TRBV19 and TRBJ1-1; 7 bases are shared with TRBD1. Germline values: CDR1 LNHDA, CDR2 SQIVND (reference sequence). This CDR3 comprises 14 residues. V gave up 5 bases and J gave up 11 bases; unmatched junction bases: 14. The CDR3 reads CASSPGGTWRIAFF. CDR3 DNA: TGTGCCAGTAGTCCAGGGGGGACCTGGCGCATTGCTTTCTTT. Filled out from reference TRBV19 and TRBJ1-1, the complete variable domain reads DGGITQSPKYLFRKEGQNVTLSCEQNLNHDAMYWYRQDPGQGLRLIYYSQIVNDFQKGDIAEGYSVSREKKESFPLTVTSAQKNPTAFYLCASSPGGTWRIAFFGQGTRLTVV.

The chain recombines TRBV2 with TRBJ1-1; the D gene is possibly TRBD1 (5 bases). Germline V gives CDR1 SNHLY, CDR2 FYNNEI. The CDR3 has 14 amino acids. V lost 6 bases, J lost 1 base, and 12 bases lay in between. CDR3 coding DNA: TGTGCCAGCAGGAGCGGGGCTTCGAACACTGAAGCTTTCTTT. As protein: CASRSGASNTEAFF.

In its sample, this clone was seen once. The chain recombines TRBV5-1 with TRBJ1-4; D uncertain. V lost 5 bases and J lost 3, with 5 bases in between. CDR3 length: 12 amino acids. Germline CDR1 reads SGHRS; CDR2 reads YFSETQ. The CDR3 nucleotides read TGCGCCAGCAGACTTTCTAATGAAAAACTGTTTTTT. It codes for CASRLSNEKLFF.

This clone was seen once. J is TRBJ1-1 and V is TRBV6-5; TRBD1 matches at 7 bases. J was trimmed by 1 base and V by 6 bases; bases with no gene match: 5. The germline gives CDR1 MNHEY, CDR2 SVGAGI. The CDR3 totals 14 residues. The CDR3 is CASSRQGRNTEAFF. DNA of the CDR3: TGTGCCAGCAGCCGACAGGGTAGGAACACTGAAGCTTTCTTT.

This clone was counted many times. The chain employs TRBV7-3 and TRBJ2-5; D gene ambiguous. The CDR3 totals 13 residues. Germline-derived CDR1 and CDR2 are SGHTA and FQGTGA. With 4 bases removed from V and 1 base from J, the gap between germline ends came to 7 bases. The CDR3 here is CASSSPPQETQYF. The CDR3 DNA is TGTGCCAGCAGCTCTCCCCCCCAAGAGACCCAGTACTTC.

The V and J genes are TRBV24-1 and TRBJ2-1, with a weak D call TRBD1 (5 bases). CDR1 is KGHDR and CDR2 is SFDVKD in the germline V gene. The V end was cut by 3 bases, the J end by 7 bases, with 15 bases between. This CDR3 has 15 amino acids. The chain's CDR3 is CATSDPLKGLNEQFF. CDR3 sequence (DNA): TGTGCCACCAGTGATCCCCTGAAGGGGCTTAATGAGCAGTTCTTC.

The chain's CDR3 is CASSPGSTGGREKLFF. The DNA for the CDR3 is TGCGCCAGCAGCCCAGGATCGACAGGGGGCCGAGAAAAACTGTTTTTT. The chain is built from TRBV5-1 and TRBJ1-4; 10 bases line up with TRBD1. Losses at the gene ends were 4 bases for V and 8 bases for J; bases not matched to a gene: 11. The CDR3 consists of 16 residues. Germline V lookup: CDR1 SGHRS, CDR2 YFSETQ.

V usage is TRBV10-1 and J usage is TRBJ1-1, with 8 bases that match TRBD1. This CDR3 has 13 amino acids. The germline V gene has CDR1 WNHNN and CDR2 SYGVQD (reference sequence). V lost 6 bases, J lost 5 bases, and 5 bases stayed unmatched. The DNA for the CDR3 is TGCGCCAGCAGCCAGGGGGCTGAAACTGAAGCTTTCTTT. Amino acid sequence: CASSQGAETEAFF.

CDR3 region: CASKGWRTVNTEAFF. The CDR3 DNA reads as TGTGCCAGTAAGGGATGGAGGACAGTTAACACTGAAGCTTTCTTT. The chain carries TRBV19 and TRBJ1-1, with D tentatively TRBD1 (6 bases). The germline V and J ends were trimmed by 7 bases and 2 bases, with 17 bases remaining between them. The CDR3 loop spans 15 amino acids. Germline V CDR1 and CDR2: LNHDA, SQIVND (reference sequence).

Comments on this clone: The same CDR3 is also encoded by other DNA sequences in this sample. The chain is built from TRBV2 and TRBJ1-5, with 7 bases lining up with TRBD1. The CDR3 length is 15 residues. Per germline, CDR1 SNHLY and CDR2 FYNNEI. V trimming: 5 bases; J trimming: 2 bases; junction bases outside the gene matches: 6. The CDR3 region is CASSSTGTGNQPQHF. CDR3 DNA sequence: TGTGCCAGCAGTTCCACCGGGACAGGCAATCAGCCCCAGCATTTT.

The chain joins TRBV6-5 to TRBJ1-2; TRBD1 aligns across 10 bases. V shed 2 bases and J 0 bases; nucleotides not matched to a gene: 0. CDR3 length: 15 amino acids. Germline V gene sequence: CDR1 MNHEY, CDR2 SVGAGI. As DNA, the CDR3 is TGTGCCAGCAGTTACGGACAGGGGGCTAACTATGGCTACACCTTC. It is translated as CASSYGQGANYGYTF.

The genes are TRBV5-8 and TRBJ2-3; D may be TRBD2 (6 bases). V was clipped by 0 bases and J by 9 bases, with 17 bases between them. This CDR3 has 15 residues. The germline V gene has CDR1 SGHTS and CDR2 YDEGEE. In DNA form, the CDR3 reads TGTGCCAGCAGCTTGGCCGCCCACCTCGGGGGAACGCAGTATTTT. It encodes CASSLAAHLGGTQYF.

The rearrangement links TRBV9 to TRBJ2-3; 10 nucleotides align to TRBD2. In germline, CDR1 is SGDLS, CDR2 YYNGEE. This CDR3 comprises 19 residues. The trim removed 0 bases at V and 1 base at J, leaving 11 bases unmatched. CDR3 in DNA: TGTGCCAGCAGCGTAGCGGGCGATAGCGGGGGGTGGGGCACAGATACGCAGTATTTT. Translated, it gives CASSVAGDSGGWGTDTQYF. Full variable domain (rest looked up from reference TRBV9 and TRBJ2-3): DSGVTQTPKHLITATGQRVTLRCSPRSGDLSVYWYQQSLDQGLQFLIQYYNGEERAKGNILERFSAQQFPDLHSELNLSSLELGDSALYFCASSVAGDSGGWGTDTQYFGPGTRLTVL.

This clone has a single count. V gene TRBV5-4 combines with J gene TRBJ1-1; D unclear. Germline-derived CDR1 and CDR2 are SGHNT and YYREEE (reference sequence). V was pared by 0 bases and J by 1 base, with 10 bases between. The length of the CDR3 is 15 residues. CDR3 protein: CASSLEGGANTEAFF. Here the CDR3 DNA reads TGTGCCAGCAGCTTGGAAGGCGGAGCGAACACTGAAGCTTTCTTT.